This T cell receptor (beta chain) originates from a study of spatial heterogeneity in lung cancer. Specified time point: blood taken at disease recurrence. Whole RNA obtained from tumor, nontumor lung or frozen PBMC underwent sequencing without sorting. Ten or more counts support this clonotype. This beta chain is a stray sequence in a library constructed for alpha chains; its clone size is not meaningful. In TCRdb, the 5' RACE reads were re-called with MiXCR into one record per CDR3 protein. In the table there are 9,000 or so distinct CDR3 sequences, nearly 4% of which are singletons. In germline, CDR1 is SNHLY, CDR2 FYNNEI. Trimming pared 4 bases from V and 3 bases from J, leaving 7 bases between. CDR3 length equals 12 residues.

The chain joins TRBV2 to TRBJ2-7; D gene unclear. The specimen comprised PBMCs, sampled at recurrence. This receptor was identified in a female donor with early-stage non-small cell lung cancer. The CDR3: CASSGLLYEQYF. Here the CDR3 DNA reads TGTGCCAGCAGTGGGCTACTCTACGAGCAGTACTTC. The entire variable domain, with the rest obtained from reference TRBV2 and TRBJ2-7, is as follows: EPEVTQTPSHQVTQMGQEVILRCVPISNHLYFYWYRQILGQKVEFLVSFYNNEISEKSEIFDDQFSVERPDGSNFTLKIRSTKLEDSAMYFCASSGLLYEQYFGPGTRLTVT.